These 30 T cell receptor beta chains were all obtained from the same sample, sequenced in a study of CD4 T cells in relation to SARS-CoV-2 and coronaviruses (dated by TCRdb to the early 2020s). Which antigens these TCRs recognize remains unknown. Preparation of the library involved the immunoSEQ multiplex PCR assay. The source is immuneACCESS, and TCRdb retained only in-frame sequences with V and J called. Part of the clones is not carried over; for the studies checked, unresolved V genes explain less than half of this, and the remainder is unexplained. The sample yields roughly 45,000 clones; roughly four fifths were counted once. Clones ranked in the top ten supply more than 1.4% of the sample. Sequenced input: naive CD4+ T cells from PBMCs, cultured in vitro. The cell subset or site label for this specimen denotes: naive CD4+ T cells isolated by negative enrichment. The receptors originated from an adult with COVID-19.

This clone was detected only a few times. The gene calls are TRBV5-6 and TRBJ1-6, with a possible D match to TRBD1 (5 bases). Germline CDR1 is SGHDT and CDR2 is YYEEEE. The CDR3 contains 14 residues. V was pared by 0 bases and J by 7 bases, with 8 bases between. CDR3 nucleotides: TGTGCCAGCAGCTTGGAGACAGTAAATTCACCCCTCCACTTT. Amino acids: CASSLETVNSPLHF.

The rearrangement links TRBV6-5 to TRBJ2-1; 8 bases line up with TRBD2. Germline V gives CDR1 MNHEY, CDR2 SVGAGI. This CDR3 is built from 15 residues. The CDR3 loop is CASREGLSSYNEQFF. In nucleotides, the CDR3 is TGTGCTTCTCGGGAGGGCCTGAGCTCCTACAATGAGCAGTTCTTC.

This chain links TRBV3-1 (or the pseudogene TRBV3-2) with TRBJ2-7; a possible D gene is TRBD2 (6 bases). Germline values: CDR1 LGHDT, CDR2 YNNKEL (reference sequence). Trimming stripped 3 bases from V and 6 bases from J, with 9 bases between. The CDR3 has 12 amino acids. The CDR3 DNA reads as TGTGCCAGCAGCCAGACTAGAATCGAGCAGTACTTC. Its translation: CASSQTRIEQYF.

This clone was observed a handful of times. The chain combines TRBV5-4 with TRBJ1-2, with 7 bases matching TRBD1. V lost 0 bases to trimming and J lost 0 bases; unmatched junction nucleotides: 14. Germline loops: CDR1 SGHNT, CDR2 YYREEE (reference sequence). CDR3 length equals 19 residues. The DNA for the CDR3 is TGTGCCAGCAGCTTGGGGATAGACAGGGTCCGAGTCACTAACTATGGCTACACCTTC. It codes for CASSLGIDRVRVTNYGYTF.

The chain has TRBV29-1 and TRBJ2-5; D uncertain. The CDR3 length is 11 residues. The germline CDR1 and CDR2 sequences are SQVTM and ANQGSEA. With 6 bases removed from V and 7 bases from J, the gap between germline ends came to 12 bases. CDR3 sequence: CSVQPLGTQYF. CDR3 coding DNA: TGCAGCGTGCAGCCTTTGGGGACCCAGTACTTC.

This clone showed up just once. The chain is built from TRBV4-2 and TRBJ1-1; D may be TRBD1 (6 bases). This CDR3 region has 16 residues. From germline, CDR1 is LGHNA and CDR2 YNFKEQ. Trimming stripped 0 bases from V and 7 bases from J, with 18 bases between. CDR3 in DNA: TGTGCCAGCAGCCAAGAGCGGACAGCTAATGTGGTTGAAGCTTTCTTT. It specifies CASSQERTANVVEAFF.

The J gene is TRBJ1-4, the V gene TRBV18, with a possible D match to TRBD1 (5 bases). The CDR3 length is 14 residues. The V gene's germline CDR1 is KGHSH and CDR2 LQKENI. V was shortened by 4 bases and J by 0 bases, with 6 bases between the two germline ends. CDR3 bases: TGTGCCAGCTCACTGGGGGCAACTAATGAAAAACTGTTTTTT. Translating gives CASSLGATNEKLFF.

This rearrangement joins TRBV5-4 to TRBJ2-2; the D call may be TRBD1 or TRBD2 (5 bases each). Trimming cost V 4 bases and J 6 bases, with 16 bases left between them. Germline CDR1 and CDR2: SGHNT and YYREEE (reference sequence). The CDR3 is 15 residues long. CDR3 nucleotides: TGTGCCAGCAGCCCAGAAGTGGGGGTTGCCGGGGAGCTGTTTTTT. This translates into CASSPEVGVAGELFF.

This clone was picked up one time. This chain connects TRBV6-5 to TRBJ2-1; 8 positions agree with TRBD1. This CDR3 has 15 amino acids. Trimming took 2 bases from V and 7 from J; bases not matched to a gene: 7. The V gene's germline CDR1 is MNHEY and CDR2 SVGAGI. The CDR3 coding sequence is TGTGCCAGCAGTTACGGGACAGGCTTCTTGAATGAGCAGTTCTTC. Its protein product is CASSYGTGFLNEQFF.

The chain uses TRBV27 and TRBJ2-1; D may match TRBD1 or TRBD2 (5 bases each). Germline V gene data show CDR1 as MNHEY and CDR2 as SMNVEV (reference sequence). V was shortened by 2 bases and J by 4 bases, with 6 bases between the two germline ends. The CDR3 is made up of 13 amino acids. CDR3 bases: TGTGCCAGCAGTTTAGGGGGATACAATGAGCAGTTCTTC. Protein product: CASSLGGYNEQFF.

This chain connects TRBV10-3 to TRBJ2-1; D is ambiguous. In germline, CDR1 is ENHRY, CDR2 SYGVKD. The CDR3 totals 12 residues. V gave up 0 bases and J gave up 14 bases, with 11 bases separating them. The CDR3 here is CAISESTRAEFF. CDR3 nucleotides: TGTGCCATCAGTGAGTCGACCCGGGCGGAGTTCTTC.

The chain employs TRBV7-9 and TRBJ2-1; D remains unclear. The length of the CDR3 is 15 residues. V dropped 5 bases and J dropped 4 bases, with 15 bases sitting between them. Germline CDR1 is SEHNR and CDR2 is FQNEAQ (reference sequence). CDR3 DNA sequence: TGTGCCAGCAGCCCGCTCCGGGTTACGTACAATGAGCAGTTCTTC. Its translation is CASSPLRVTYNEQFF.

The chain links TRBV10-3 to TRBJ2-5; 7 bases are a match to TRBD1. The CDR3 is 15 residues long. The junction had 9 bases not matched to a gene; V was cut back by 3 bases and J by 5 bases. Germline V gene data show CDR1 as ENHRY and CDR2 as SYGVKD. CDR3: CAISEEQGWGETQYF. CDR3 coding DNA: TGTGCCATCAGTGAAGAACAGGGGTGGGGGGAGACCCAGTACTTC.

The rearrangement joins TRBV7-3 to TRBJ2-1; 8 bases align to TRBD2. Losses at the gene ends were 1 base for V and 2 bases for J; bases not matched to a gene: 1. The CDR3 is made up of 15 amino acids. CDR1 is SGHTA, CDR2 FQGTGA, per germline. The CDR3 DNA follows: TGTGCCAGCAGCTTAAGGGGACTAGCCTACAATGAGCAGTTCTTC. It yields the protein CASSLRGLAYNEQFF.

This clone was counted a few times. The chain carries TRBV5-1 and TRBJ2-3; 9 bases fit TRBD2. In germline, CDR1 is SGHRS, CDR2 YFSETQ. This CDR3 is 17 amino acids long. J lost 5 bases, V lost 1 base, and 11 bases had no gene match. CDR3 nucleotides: TGCGCCAGCAGCTTGCATTGGGCTAGCGGGAAGGGAGATACGCAGTATTTT. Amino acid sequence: CASSLHWASGKGDTQYF.

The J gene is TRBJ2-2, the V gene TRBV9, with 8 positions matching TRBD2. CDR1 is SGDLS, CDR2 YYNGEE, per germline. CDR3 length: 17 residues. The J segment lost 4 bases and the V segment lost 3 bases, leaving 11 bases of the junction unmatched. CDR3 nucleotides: TGTGCCAGCAGCGAGGGGGGGGTAGCGGGACTCACCGGGGAGCTGTTTTTT. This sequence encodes CASSEGGVAGLTGELFF.

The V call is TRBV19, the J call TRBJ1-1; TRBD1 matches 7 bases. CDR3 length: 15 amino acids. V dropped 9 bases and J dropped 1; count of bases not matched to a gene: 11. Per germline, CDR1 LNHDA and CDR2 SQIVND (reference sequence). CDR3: CASYDGGQPNTEAFF. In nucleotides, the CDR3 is TGTGCCAGCTACGACGGGGGACAGCCGAACACTGAAGCTTTCTTT.

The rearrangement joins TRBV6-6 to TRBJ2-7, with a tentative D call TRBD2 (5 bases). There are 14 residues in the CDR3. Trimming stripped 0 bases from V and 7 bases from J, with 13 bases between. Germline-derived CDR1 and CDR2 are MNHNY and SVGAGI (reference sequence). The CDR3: CASSYSRDVGEQYF. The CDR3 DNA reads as TGTGCCAGCAGTTACTCCCGGGATGTCGGGGAGCAGTACTTC.

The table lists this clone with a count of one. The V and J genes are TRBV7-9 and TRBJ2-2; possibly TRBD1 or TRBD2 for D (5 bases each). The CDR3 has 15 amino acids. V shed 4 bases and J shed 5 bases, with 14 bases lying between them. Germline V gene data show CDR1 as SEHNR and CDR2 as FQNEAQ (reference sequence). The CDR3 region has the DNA TGTGCCAGCAGCTACCTGGGGGTGGCGACCGGGGAGCTGTTTTTT. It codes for CASSYLGVATGELFF.

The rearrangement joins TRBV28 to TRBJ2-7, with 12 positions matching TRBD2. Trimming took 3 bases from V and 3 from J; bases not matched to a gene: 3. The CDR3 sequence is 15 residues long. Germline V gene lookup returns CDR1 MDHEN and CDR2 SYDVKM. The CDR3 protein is CASSLTSGSSYEQYF. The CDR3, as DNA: TGTGCCAGCAGTTTGACTAGCGGGAGTAGCTACGAGCAGTACTTC.

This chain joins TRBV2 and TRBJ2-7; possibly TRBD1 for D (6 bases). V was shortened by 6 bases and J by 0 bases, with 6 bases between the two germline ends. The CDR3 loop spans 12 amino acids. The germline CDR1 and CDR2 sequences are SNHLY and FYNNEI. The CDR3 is CASRDSSYEQYF. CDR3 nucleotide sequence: TGTGCCAGCAGGGACAGCTCCTACGAGCAGTACTTC.

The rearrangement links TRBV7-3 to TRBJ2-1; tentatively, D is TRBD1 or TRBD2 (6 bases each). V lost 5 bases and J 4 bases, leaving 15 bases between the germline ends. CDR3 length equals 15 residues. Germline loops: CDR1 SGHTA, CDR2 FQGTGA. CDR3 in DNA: TGTGCCAGCAGCGTAAGACAGGAGGGTTACAATGAGCAGTTCTTC. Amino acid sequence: CASSVRQEGYNEQFF. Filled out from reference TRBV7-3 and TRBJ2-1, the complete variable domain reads GAGVSQTPSNKVTEKGKYVELRCDPISGHTALYWYRQSLGQGPEFLIYFQGTGAADDSGLPNDRFFAVRPEGSVSTLKIQRTERGDSAVYLCASSVRQEGYNEQFFGPGTRLTVL.

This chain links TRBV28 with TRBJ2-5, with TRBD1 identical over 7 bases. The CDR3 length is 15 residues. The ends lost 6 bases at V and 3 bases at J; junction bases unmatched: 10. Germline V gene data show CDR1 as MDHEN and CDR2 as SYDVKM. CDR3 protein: CASSLQGRGKETQYF. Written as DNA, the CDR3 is TGTGCCAGCAGCCTACAGGGGCGAGGGAAAGAGACCCAGTACTTC.

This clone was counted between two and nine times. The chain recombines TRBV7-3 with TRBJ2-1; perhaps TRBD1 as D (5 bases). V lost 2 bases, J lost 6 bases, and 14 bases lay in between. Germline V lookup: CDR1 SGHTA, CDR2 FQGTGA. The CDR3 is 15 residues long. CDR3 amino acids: CASSLGQGSTNEQFF. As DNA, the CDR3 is TGTGCCAGCAGCTTAGGTCAGGGCAGTACCAATGAGCAGTTCTTC.

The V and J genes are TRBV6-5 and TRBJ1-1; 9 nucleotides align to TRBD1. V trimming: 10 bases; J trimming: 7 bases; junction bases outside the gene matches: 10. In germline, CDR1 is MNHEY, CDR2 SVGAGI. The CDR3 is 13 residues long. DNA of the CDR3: TGTGCCATTTACAGGGGGCATAGGGGTGAAGCTTTCTTT. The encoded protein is CAIYRGHRGEAFF.

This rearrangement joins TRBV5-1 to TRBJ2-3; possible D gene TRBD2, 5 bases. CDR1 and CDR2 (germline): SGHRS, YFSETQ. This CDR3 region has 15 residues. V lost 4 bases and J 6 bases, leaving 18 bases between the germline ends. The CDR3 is CASSQPGSPWDTQYF. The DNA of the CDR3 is TGCGCCAGCAGCCAACCGGGATCTCCCTGGGATACGCAGTATTTT.

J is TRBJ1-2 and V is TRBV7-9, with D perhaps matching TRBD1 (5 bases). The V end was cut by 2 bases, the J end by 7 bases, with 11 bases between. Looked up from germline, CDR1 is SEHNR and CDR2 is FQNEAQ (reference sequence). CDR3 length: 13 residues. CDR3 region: CASSLNGGSGYTF. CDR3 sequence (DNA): TGTGCCAGCAGCTTAAATGGGGGGAGTGGCTACACCTTC.

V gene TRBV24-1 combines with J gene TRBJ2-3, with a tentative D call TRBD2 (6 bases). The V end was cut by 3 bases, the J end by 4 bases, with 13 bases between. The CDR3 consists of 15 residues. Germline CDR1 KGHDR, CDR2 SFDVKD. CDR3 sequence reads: CATSDNREYSDTQYF. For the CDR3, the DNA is TGTGCCACCAGTGATAATCGGGAGTACTCAGATACGCAGTATTTT.

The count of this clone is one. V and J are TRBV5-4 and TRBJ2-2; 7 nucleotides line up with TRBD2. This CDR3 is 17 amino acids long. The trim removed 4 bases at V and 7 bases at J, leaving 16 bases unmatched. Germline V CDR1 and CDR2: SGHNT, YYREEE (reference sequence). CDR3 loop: CASSPVAHFQRGGELFF. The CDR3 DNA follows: TGTGCCAGCAGCCCCGTTGCTCACTTTCAGCGGGGCGGGGAGCTGTTTTTT.

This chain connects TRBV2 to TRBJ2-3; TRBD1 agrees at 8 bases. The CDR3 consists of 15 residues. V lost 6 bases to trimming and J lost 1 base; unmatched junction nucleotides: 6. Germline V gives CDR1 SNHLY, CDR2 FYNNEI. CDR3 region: CASRAQGAGTDTQYF. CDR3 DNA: TGTGCCAGCAGGGCCCAGGGGGCGGGCACAGATACGCAGTATTTT.